The rows below give T cell receptor beta chains drawn from one sample of a study of cytomegalovirus exposure and HLA in healthy donors. The table came from immunoSEQ multiplex PCR; TCRdb's copy has only in-frame clones and leaves some out. The repertoire has approximately 260,000 clones, around 90% of them found once; the top ten carry about 1.7%. The sample consisted of PBMCs. These receptors originate from a girl aged 2 to 10 in good health and CMV-seronegative. CDR3s include the opening cysteine and the closing phenylalanine or tryptophan. D genes are given only for firm matches. A clone size is listed for some rows: how often the clone was seen (once, few, many), or a class if it is expanded.

>TRBJ1-5|NA|NA|TRBV6-1
TGTGCCAGCAGACCGACAAGCAATCAGCCCCAGCATTTT
CASRPTSNQPQHF
>TRBJ2-7|NA|TRBD2|TRBV6-5
TGTGCCAGCGGCTCCAGGACTAGCGAGTACGAGCAGTACTTC
CASGSRTSEYEQYF
>TRBJ2-1|NA|NA|TRBV6-1
TGTGCCAGCAGCGACAGCTCCTACAATGAGCAGTTCTTC
CASSDSSYNEQFF
>TRBJ1-4|NA|NA|TRBV27
TGTACCAGCAGTCCGGCAGGGGAAGGAAAACTGTTTTTT
CTSSPAGEGKLFF
>TRBJ1-5|NA|NA|TRBV4-1
TGCGCCAGCAGCCAAGGGGACACGGGAAACCAGCCCCAGCATTTT
CASSQGDTGNQPQHF
>TRBJ1-1|NA|NA|TRBV20-1
TGCAGTGCCCCCCCAGGTGAAGCTTTCTTT
CSAPPGEAFF
>TRBJ1-5|NA|NA|TRBV6-1
TGTGCCAGCAGCGGGCAGCCCCAGCATTTT
CASSGQPQHF
>TRBJ1-5|few|TRBD1|TRBV7-9
TGTGCCAGCAGCGAGGGGGACAGGAATCAGCCCCAGCATTTT
CASSEGDRNQPQHF
>TRBJ1-2|NA|NA|TRBV27
TGTGCCAGCAGTTCTGCAGGGGCCGGCTATGGCTACACCTTC
CASSSAGAGYGYTF
>TRBJ1-5|once|NA|TRBV6-5
TGTGCCAGCAGTACAGGGTTCGGGGGCAATCAGCCCCAGCATTTT
CASSTGFGGNQPQHF
>TRBJ2-5|NA|NA|TRBV5-6
TGTGCCAGCAGCTCCTTCCGACAGAAAGAGACCCAGTACTTC
CASSSFRQKETQYF
>TRBJ1-2|NA|NA|TRBV5-6
TGTGCCAGCAGCCCGGGTGGGTTGGACTACACCTTC
CASSPGGLDYTF
>TRBJ1-2|NA|NA|TRBV7-9
TGTTCCAGCAGCTCGCAGGGGAAGTATGGCTACACCTTC
CSSSSQGKYGYTF
>TRBJ2-3|NA|NA|TRBV7-6
TGTGCCAGCAGCTTAGGTAGCCTGGGAGCGACAGATACGCAGTATTTT
CASSLGSLGATDTQYF
>TRBJ1-5|NA|TRBD1|TRBV6-6
TGTGCCAGCAGTCTTGGACAGGGGGGTGGCAATCAGCCCCAGCATTTT
CASSLGQGGGNQPQHF
>TRBJ2-6|NA|TRBD1|TRBV5-4
TGTGCCAGCAGCTTGCAGGGGGTCTTATCATCTGGGGCCAACGTCCTGACTTTC
CASSLQGVLSSGANVLTF
>TRBJ2-5|NA|NA|TRBV2
TGTGCCAGTGTGGGGCAGGGGAATCAAGAGACCCAGTACTTC
CASVGQGNQETQYF
>TRBJ1-3|NA|TRBD1|TRBV19
TGTGCCAGTAGCAGAAGACCGGGACAGGGTCGGTCTGGAAACACCATATATTTT
CASSRRPGQGRSGNTIYF
>TRBJ1-4|NA|NA|TRBV27
TGTGCCAGCAGGACTACGGGGGTCGAGGGAGAAAAACTGTTTTTT
CASRTTGVEGEKLFF
>TRBJ1-1|once|NA|TRBV30
TGTGCCTGGACCACGCGACAGGACACTGAAGCTTTCTTT
CAWTTRQDTEAFF
>TRBJ1-2|NA|TRBD1|TRBV28
TGTGCCAGCAGTTTAACAGGGGCCGGTAGGCTGTTCTATGGCTACACCTTC
CASSLTGAGRLFYGYTF
>TRBJ1-4|NA|NA|TRBV2
TGTGCCAGCAGTGACGAAACGGGACACCCCACAACTAATGAAAAACTGTTTTTT
CASSDETGHPTTNEKLFF
>TRBJ2-3|NA|NA|TRBV5-4
TGTGCCAGCAGCTTGGGAAGTGACACTAGCACAGATACGCAGTATTTT
CASSLGSDTSTDTQYF
>TRBJ2-1|few|TRBD1|TRBV5-6
TGTGCCAGCAGTCACCGGGACAGGGGGCGTAATGAGCAGTTCTTC
CASSHRDRGRNEQFF
>TRBJ2-1|NA|TRBD2|TRBV27
TGTGCCAGCAGTTCCCTCTTAGCGGGAGGACACCAGTTCTTC
CASSSLLAGGHQFF
>TRBJ2-3|NA|TRBD2|TRBV30
TGTGCCTGGAGTTTAGCGGGGGGGCCGTCAGATACGCAGTATTTT
CAWSLAGGPSDTQYF
>TRBJ2-7|NA|TRBD1|TRBV5-1
TGCGCCAGCAGCTCAGGACAGGGAGACGAGCAGTACTTC
CASSSGQGDEQYF
>TRBJ2-3|NA|NA|TRBV6-8
TGTGCCAGCAGTTACCCACGACAGGAGAACACAGATACGCAGTATTTT
CASSYPRQENTDTQYF
>TRBJ2-1|NA|TRBD2|TRBV5-6
TGTGCCAGCAGCTTCCTGGGACTAGCGGTTAACAATGAGCAGTTCTTC
CASSFLGLAVNNEQFF
>TRBJ2-1|NA|TRBD2|TRBV6-6
TGTGCCGGGGCTAGCGGGAGCTCCTACAATGAGCAGTTCTTC
CAGASGSSYNEQFF
>TRBJ2-7|once|NA|TRBV7-8
TGTGCCAGCAGCTTAACTAGCTTCCACGAGCAGTACTTC
CASSLTSFHEQYF
>TRBJ2-3|NA|NA|TRBV5-1
TGCGCCAGCAGCTTGCGGGACACTTACACAGATACGCAGTATTTT
CASSLRDTYTDTQYF
>TRBJ1-4|NA|NA|TRBV20-1
TGCAGTGCTTACAGAGAAAAACTGTTTTTT
CSAYREKLFF
>TRBJ2-1|NA|TRBD2|TRBV9
TGTGCCAGCAGCGTGGGGCCCGGGACTAGCGGATACAATGAGCAGTTCTTC
CASSVGPGTSGYNEQFF
>TRBJ1-3|NA|NA|TRBV10-2
TGCGCCAGCAGTATGGGGGGGTCTGGAAACACCATATATTTT
CASSMGGSGNTIYF
>TRBJ2-7|NA|TRBD2|TRBV29-1
TGCAGCGCCGTAGCGGGAGACGCCTCCTACGAGCAGTACTTC
CSAVAGDASYEQYF
>TRBJ2-5|NA|NA|TRBV18
TGTGCCAGCTCACCAGTTTCTGAGGAGACCCAGTACTTC
CASSPVSEETQYF
>TRBJ1-1|NA|NA|TRBV19
TGTGCCAGTAGTAAAGGGGGAAGCGGCACTGAAGCTTTCTTT
CASSKGGSGTEAFF
>TRBJ2-7|NA|TRBD2|TRBV19
TGTGCCAGTAGTATTACTAGCGGGAGCGACGAGCAGTACTTC
CASSITSGSDEQYF
>TRBJ2-7|NA|NA|TRBV6-1
TGTGCCAGCAGTGAAGCCCGTCGTGGAGGGGTAGCCTACGAGCAGTACTTC
CASSEARRGGVAYEQYF
>TRBJ1-3|NA|NA|TRBV6-4
TGTGCCAGCAGTGATCGCAGACACGCCGCCGGAAACACCATATATTTT
CASSDRRHAAGNTIYF
>TRBJ1-1|NA|TRBD1|TRBV6-5
TGTGCCAGCAGTTTCGGGACAGGCCCTGAAGCTTTCTTT
CASSFGTGPEAFF
>TRBJ2-3|NA|NA|TRBV5-1
TGCGCCAGCAGCCCAAATGAGGTTCGAGGCACAGATACGCAGTATTTT
CASSPNEVRGTDTQYF
>TRBJ2-2|few|NA|TRBV5-6
TGTGCCAGCAGCTTGTCACAGCAGCGGTGGACCGGGGAGCTGTTTTTT
CASSLSQQRWTGELFF
>TRBJ2-5|NA|TRBD1|TRBV19
TGTGCCAGTAGTACGACAGGGCGAGAGACCCAGTACTTC
CASSTTGRETQYF
>TRBJ1-1|few|NA|TRBV27
TGTGCCAGCAGTTTAATGTCAAACACTGAAGCTTTCTTT
CASSLMSNTEAFF